Described below is a single TCR beta chain sequence and its context. Sample time point: pre-sensitization, week 0. Treatment noted: therapeutic diphenylcyclopropenone sensitization with weekly scalp DPC. The sample belongs to a study of human T cells and chemical hapten exposure. The germline V and J ends were trimmed by 3 bases and 7 bases, with 18 bases remaining between them. The CDR3 is made up of 15 amino acids. Germline CDR1 is MDHEN and CDR2 is SYDVKM. TCRdb ran MiXCR on the RACE reads and lists one entry per CDR3 protein. The data show fewer than 300,000 distinct CDR3 sequences, about 9% seen once.

The sample in question was whole blood, obtained in connection with sensitization to the hapten diphenylcyclopropenone (DPC). The source of this sequence is a woman aged 40 to 55 with alopecia areata. Some clones in this sample may be carry-over from other donors' samples. This chain joins TRBV28 and TRBJ2-5, with a tentative D call TRBD2 (6 bases). The DNA of the CDR3 is TGTGCCAGCAGTTTGACCGGGTCTCCCGGGGGGACCCAGTACTTC. Its protein product is CASSLTGSPGGTQYF.